This T cell receptor beta chain came from a study of T cells after yellow fever vaccination. Via MiXCR, TCRdb re-called the 5' RACE reads, giving one row per CDR3 protein. The repertoire includes 500,000 to 650,000 distinct CDR3 sequences, 9% to 15% of them detected once, and around 14% sits in the top ten. Germline CDR1 SGHNT, CDR2 YYREEE (reference sequence). V gave up 4 bases and J gave up 0 bases; unmatched junction bases: 6. The CDR3 is 15 amino acids. This chain links TRBV5-4 with TRBJ2-7; the match to TRBD1 covers 8 bases. The source of this sequence is a man aged 25-45 years who received the YFV17D yellow fever vaccine. Sequencing was performed on PBMCs, taken on the day of the yellow fever booster vaccination. The CDR3 loop is CASSGRTGSSYEQYF. DNA of the CDR3: TGTGCCAGCAGCGGACGGACAGGGTCCTCCTACGAGCAGTACTTC.